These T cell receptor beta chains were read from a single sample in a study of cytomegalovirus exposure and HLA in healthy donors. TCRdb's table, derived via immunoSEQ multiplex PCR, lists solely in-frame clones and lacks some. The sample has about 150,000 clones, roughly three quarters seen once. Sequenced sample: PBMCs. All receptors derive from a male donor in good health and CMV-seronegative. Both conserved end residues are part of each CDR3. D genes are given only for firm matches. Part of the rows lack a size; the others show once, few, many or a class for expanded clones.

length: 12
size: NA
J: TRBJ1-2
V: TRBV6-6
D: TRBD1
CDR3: CASSDRVYGYTF
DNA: TGTGCCAGCAGCGACAGGGTCTATGGCTACACCTTC

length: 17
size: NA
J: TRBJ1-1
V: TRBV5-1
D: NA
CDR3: CASSLEGIQGSRTEAFF
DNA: TGCGCCAGCAGCTTGGAAGGGATTCAGGGAAGTAGGACTGAAGCTTTCTTT

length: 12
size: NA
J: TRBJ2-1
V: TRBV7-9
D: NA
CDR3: CSSSLRWNEQFF
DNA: TGTTCCAGCAGCTTACGGTGGAATGAGCAGTTCTTC

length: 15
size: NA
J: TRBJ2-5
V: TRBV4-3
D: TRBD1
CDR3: CASSQQGQGTETQYF
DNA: TGCGCCAGCAGCCAACAGGGACAGGGGACCGAGACCCAGTACTTC

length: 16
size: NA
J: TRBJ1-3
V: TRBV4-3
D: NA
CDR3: CASSQGRVLGGNTIYF
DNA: TGCGCCAGCAGCCAAGGAAGGGTACTAGGGGGAAACACCATATATTTT

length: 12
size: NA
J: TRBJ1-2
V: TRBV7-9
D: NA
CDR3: CSSSLGGLGYTF
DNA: TGTTCCAGCAGCTTAGGCGGACTCGGCTACACCTTC

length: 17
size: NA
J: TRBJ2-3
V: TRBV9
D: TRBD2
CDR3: CASSLMSGGGTTDTQYF
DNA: TGTGCCAGCAGCTTAATGAGCGGGGGGGGGACCACAGATACGCAGTATTTT

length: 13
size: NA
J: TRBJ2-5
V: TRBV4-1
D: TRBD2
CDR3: CASSQTSIETQYF
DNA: TGCGCCAGCAGCCAGACTAGCATAGAGACCCAGTACTTC

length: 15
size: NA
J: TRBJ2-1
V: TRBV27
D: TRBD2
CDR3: CASSLGGGLYNEQFF
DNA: TGTGCCAGCAGTTTGGGCGGGGGGCTTTACAATGAGCAGTTCTTC

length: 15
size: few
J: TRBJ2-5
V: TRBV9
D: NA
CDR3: CASSEGGGLQETQYF
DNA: TGTGCCAGCAGCGAAGGGGGGGGACTGCAAGAGACCCAGTACTTC

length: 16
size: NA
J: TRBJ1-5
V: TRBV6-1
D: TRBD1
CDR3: CASSEAYRGGNQPQHF
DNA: TGTGCCAGCAGTGAAGCTTACAGGGGGGGCAATCAGCCCCAGCATTTT

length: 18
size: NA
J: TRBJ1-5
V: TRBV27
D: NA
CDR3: CASSWPGHPRGSNQPQHF
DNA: TGTGCCAGTTCCTGGCCGGGACACCCAAGGGGCAGCAATCAGCCCCAGCATTTT

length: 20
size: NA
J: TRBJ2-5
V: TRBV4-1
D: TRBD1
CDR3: CASSQERGEGTGLVRETQYF
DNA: TGCGCCAGCAGCCAAGAAAGGGGAGAAGGGACAGGGTTGGTTAGGGAGACCCAGTACTTC

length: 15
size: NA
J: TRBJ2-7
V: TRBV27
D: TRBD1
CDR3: CASSLGTGGAYEQYF
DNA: TGTGCCAGCAGTTTGGGAACAGGGGGTGCCTACGAGCAGTACTTC

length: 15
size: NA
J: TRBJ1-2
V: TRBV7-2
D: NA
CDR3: CASSLRQRNGYGYTF
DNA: TGTGCCAGCAGCTTAAGACAGCGCAATGGCTATGGCTACACCTTC

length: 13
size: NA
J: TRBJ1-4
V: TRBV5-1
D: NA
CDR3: CASSLQGNEKLFF
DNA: TGCGCCAGCAGCTTGCAGGGGAATGAAAAACTGTTTTTT

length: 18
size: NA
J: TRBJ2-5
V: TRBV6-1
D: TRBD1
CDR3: CASSERTLRGQGAETQYF
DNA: TGTGCCAGCAGTGAACGTACCCTCCGGGGACAGGGGGCTGAGACCCAGTACTTC

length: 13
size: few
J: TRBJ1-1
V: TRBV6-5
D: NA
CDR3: CASRNTGNTEAFF
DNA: TGTGCCAGCAGAAACACAGGGAACACTGAAGCTTTCTTT

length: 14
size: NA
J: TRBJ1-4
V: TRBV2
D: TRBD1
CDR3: CASTIDRENEKLFF
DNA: TGTGCCAGCACCATAGACAGGGAAAATGAAAAACTGTTTTTT

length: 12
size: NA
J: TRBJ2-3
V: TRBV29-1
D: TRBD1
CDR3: CSVRTGTDAQYF
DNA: TGCAGCGTCCGGACAGGCACAGATGCGCAGTATTTT

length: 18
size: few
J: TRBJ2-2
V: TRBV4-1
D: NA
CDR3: CASSQMGGGALNTGELFF
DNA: TGCGCCAGCAGCCAAATGGGTGGGGGGGCCTTGAACACCGGGGAGCTGTTTTTT

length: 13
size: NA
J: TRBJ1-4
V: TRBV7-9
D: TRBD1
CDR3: CASSSGTGEKLFF
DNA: TGTGCCAGCAGCTCCGGGACAGGTGAAAAACTGTTTTTT

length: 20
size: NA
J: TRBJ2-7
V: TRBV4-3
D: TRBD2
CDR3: CASSQDWASGGPISSYEQYF
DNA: TGCGCCAGCAGCCAAGATTGGGCTAGCGGGGGGCCCATTAGCTCCTACGAGCAGTACTTC

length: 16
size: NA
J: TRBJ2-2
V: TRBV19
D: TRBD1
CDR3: CASSIGTGGGTGELFF
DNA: TGTGCCAGTAGTATAGGGACAGGGGGCGGAACCGGGGAGCTGTTTTTT

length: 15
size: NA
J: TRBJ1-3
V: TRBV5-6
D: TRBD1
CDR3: CASSSGTGSGNTIYF
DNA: TGTGCCAGCAGCTCTGGGACAGGCTCTGGAAACACCATATATTTT

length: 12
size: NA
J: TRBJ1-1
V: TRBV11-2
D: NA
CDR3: CASSHRDTEAFF
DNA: TGTGCCAGCAGCCACCGGGACACTGAAGCTTTCTTT

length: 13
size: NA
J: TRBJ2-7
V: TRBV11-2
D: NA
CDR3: CASSFTRGYEQYF
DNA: TGTGCCAGCAGCTTTACACGGGGCTACGAGCAGTACTTC

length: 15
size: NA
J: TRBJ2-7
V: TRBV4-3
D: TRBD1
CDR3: CASSQDLGQGYEQYF
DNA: TGCGCCAGCAGCCAAGATTTAGGACAGGGCTACGAGCAGTACTTC

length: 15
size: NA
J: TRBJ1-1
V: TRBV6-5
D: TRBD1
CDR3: CASSTATGRGTEAFF
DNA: TGTGCCAGCAGTACGGCGACAGGGCGGGGCACTGAAGCTTTCTTT

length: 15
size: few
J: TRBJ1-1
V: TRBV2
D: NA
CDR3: CASSENGQPNTEAFF
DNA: TGTGCCAGCAGCGAGAACGGACAGCCCAACACTGAAGCTTTCTTT

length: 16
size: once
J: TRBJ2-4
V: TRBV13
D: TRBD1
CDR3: CASNTKQGAKRNIQYF
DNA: TGTGCCAGCAACACAAAACAGGGGGCGAAGAGAAACATTCAGTACTTC

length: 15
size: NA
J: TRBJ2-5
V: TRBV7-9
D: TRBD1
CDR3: CASSLVGTVQETQYF
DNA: TGTGCCAGCAGCTTAGTAGGGACAGTACAAGAGACCCAGTACTTC

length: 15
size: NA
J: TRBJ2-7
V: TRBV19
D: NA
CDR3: CASSIGPGYSYEQYF
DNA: TGTGCCAGTAGTATAGGGCCAGGGTATTCATACGAGCAGTACTTC

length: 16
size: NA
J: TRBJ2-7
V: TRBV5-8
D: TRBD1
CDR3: CASSPGTGQGLYEQYF
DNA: TGTGCCAGCAGCCCCGGCACCGGACAGGGGCTCTACGAGCAGTACTTC

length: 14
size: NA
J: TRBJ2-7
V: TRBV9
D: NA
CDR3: CASSVASSGYEQYF
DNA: TGTGCCAGCAGCGTAGCTTCCAGCGGCTACGAGCAGTACTTC

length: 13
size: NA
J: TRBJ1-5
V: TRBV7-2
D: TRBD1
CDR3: CASSWDRGGTEHF
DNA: TGTGCCAGCAGCTGGGACAGGGGAGGGACGGAGCATTTT

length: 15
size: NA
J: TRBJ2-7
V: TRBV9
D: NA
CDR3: CASSPQGGISYEQYF
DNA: TGTGCCAGCAGCCCACAGGGCGGCATCTCCTACGAGCAGTACTTC

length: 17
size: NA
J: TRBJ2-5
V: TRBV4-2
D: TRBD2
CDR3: CASSQDWVAGAQETQYF
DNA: TGTGCCAGCAGCCAAGATTGGGTAGCGGGGGCCCAAGAGACCCAGTACTTC

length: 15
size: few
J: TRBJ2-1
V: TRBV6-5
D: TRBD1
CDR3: CASSSEGQGLNEQFF
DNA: TGTGCCAGCAGCTCTGAGGGACAGGGGCTCAATGAGCAGTTCTTC

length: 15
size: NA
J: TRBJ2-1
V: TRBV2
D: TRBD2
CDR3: CASSEQGGTYNEQFF
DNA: TGTGCCAGCAGTGAGCAGGGAGGGACCTACAATGAGCAGTTCTTC

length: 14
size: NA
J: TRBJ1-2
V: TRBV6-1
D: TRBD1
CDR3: CASSGTGAYYGYTF
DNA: TGTGCCAGCAGTGGGACAGGGGCATACTATGGCTACACCTTC

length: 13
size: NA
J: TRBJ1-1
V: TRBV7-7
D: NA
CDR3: CASSATENTEAFF
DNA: TGTGCTAGCAGCGCGACAGAGAACACTGAAGCTTTCTTT

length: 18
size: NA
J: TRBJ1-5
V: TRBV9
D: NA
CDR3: CASSVGVWGPYSNQPQHF
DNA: TGTGCCAGCAGCGTAGGGGTTTGGGGCCCTTATAGCAATCAGCCCCAGCATTTT

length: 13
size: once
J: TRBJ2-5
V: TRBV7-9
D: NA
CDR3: CASSHRVQETQYF
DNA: TGTGCCAGCAGCCACAGGGTTCAAGAGACCCAGTACTTC

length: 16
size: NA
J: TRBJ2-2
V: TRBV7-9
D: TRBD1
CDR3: CASSSNRDRASGELFF
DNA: TGTGCCAGCAGCTCAAACCGGGACAGGGCGTCCGGGGAGCTGTTTTTT

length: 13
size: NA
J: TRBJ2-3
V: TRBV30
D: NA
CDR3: CAWTGKDGDTQYF
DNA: TGTGCCTGGACAGGGAAGGATGGAGATACGCAGTATTTT

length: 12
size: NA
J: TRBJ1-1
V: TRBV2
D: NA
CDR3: CASGGGNTEAFF
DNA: TGTGCCAGCGGGGGGGGGAACACTGAAGCTTTCTTT

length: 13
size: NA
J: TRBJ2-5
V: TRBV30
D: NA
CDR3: CAWSGQVLETQYF
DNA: TGTGCCTGGAGTGGACAGGTTTTGGAGACCCAGTACTTC

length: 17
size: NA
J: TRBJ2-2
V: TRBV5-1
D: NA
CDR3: CASSQRPGDNQHRELFF
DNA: TGCGCCAGCAGCCAGAGGCCAGGGGACAACCAACACCGGGAGCTGTTTTTT

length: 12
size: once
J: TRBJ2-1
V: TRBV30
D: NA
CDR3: CAWSVLRGEQFF
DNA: TGTGCCTGGAGTGTACTCCGGGGGGAGCAGTTCTTC